This T cell receptor (beta chain) was observed in a study of T-cell reconstitution after alpha-beta-depleted transplantation in children. CDR3 size: 15 residues. V dropped 5 bases and J dropped 3; count of bases not matched to a gene: 9. For TCRbeta, the library was prepared with unique molecular identifiers. TCRdb redid the calling of the PCR reads with MiXCR, one entry per CDR3 protein. The sample lists about 980,000 distinct CDR3 sequences, 25% to 30% occurring once. The sample consisted of PBMCs, mostly from graft donor cells, taken 360 days after TCRalphabeta/CD19-depleted stem cell transplant. This clonotype was sampled from a boy younger than two who had a stem cell transplant for SCID, so the T cells may come from the graft donor. The chain is built from TRBV12-3 or TRBV12-4 and TRBJ2-7, with 8 bases identical to TRBD2. CDR3 DNA: TGTGCCAGCAGTCGGCCGGGGGGGATGGGCTACGAGCAGTACTTC. It encodes CASSRPGGMGYEQYF.